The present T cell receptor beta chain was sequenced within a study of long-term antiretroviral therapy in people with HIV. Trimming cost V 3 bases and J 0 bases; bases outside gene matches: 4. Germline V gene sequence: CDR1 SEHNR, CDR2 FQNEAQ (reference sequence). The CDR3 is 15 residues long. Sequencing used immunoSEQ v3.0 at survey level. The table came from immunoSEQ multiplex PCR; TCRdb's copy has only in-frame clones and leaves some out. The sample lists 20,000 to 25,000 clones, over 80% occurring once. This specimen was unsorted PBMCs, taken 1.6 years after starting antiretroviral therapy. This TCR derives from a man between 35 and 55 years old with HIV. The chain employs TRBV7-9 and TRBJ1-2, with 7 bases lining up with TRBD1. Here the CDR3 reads CASSFGTATNYGYTF. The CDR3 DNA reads TGTGCCAGCAGCTTCGGGACAGCTACTAACTATGGCTACACCTTC.